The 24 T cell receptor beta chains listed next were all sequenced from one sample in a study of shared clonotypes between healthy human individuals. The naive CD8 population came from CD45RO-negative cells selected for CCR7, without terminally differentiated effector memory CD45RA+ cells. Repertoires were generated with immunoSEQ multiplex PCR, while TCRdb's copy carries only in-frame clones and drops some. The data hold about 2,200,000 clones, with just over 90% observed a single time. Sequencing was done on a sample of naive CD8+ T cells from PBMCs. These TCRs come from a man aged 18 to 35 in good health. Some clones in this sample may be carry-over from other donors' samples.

The CDR3 spells CASSQDPPFAPVSGGQGSYNEQFF. For the CDR3, the DNA is TGTGCCAGCAGCCAAGACCCGCCTTTTGCACCAGTTTCCGGGGGACAGGGCTCCTACAATGAGCAGTTCTTC. The rearrangement joins TRBV4-2 to TRBJ2-1, with 9 bases lining up with TRBD1. Germline CDR1 and CDR2: LGHNA and YNFKEQ. There are 24 residues in the CDR3. V gave up 0 bases and J gave up 0 bases; unmatched junction bases: 24.

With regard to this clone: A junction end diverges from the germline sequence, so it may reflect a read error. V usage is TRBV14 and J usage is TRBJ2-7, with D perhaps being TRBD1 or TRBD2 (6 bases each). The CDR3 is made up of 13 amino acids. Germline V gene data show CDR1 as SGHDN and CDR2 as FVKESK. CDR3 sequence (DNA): TGTGCCAGCAGCTACTCAAAGGGGGGTGAGAATCACTTC. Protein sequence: CASSYSKGGENHF.

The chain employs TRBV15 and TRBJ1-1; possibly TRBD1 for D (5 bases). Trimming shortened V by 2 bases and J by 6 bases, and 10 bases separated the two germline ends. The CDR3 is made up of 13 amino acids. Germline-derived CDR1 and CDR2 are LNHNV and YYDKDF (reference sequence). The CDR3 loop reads CATSRIGTAEAFF. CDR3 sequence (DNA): TGTGCCACCAGCAGAATTGGGACTGCTGAAGCTTTCTTT.

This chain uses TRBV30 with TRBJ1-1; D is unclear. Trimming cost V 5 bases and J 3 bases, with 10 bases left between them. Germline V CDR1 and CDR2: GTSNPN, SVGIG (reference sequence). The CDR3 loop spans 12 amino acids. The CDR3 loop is CAWAPADTEAFF. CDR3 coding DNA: TGTGCCTGGGCCCCGGCGGACACTGAAGCTTTCTTT.

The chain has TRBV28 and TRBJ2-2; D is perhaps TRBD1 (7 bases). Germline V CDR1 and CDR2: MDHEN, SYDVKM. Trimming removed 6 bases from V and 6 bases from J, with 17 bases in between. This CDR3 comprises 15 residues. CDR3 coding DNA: TGTGCCAGCAGACCCGACAGGGAGGCCCCCGGGGAGCTGTTTTTT. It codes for CASRPDREAPGELFF.

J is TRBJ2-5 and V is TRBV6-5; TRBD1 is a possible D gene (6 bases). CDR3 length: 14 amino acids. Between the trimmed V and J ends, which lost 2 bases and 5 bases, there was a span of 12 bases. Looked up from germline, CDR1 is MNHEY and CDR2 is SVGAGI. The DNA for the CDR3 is TGTGCCAGCAGTTACAACACAGGGTCGGAGACCCAGTACTTC. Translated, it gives CASSYNTGSETQYF.

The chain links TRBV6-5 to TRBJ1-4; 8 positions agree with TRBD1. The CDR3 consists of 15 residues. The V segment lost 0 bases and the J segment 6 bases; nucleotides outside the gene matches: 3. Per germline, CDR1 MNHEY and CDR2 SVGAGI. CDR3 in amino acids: CASSYSEQGDEKLFF. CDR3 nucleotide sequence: TGTGCCAGCAGTTACTCAGAACAGGGGGATGAAAAACTGTTTTTT.

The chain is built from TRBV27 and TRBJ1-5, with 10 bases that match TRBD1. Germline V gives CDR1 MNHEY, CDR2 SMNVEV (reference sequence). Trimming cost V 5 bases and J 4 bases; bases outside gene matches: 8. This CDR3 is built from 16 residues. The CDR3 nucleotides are TGTGCCAGCAGTCCAACGACAGGGGGCTTGAATCAGCCCCAGCATTTT. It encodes CASSPTTGGLNQPQHF.

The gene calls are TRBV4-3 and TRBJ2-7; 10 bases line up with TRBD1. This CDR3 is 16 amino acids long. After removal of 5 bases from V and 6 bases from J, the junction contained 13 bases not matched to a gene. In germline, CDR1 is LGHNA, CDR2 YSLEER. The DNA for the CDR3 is TGCGCCAGCAGCACCCATTTTGGACAGGGGGGTGGCGAGCAGTACTTC. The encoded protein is CASSTHFGQGGGEQYF.

This CDR3 reads CSVDSVPNTGELFF. The CDR3 region has the DNA TGCAGCGTTGATTCCGTCCCGAACACCGGGGAGCTGTTTTTT. The rearrangement uses TRBV29-1 and TRBJ2-2; the D is unclear. The CDR3 length is 14 residues. Trimming took off 3 bases at V and 0 bases at J, with 8 bases between the two ends. CDR1 is SQVTM, CDR2 ANQGSEA, per germline.

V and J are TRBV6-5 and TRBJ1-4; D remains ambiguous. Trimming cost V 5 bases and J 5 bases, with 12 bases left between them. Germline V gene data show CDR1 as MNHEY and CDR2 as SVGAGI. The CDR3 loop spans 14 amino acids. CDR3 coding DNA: TGTGCCAGCAGTCGTGGGCAGAGCAATGAAAAACTGTTTTTT. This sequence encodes CASSRGQSNEKLFF.

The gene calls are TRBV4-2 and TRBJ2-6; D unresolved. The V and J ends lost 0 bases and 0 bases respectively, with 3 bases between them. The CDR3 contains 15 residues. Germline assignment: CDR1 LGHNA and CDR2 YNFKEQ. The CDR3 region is CASSQESSGANVLTF. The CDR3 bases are TGTGCCAGCAGCCAAGAGTCCTCTGGGGCCAACGTCCTGACTTTC.

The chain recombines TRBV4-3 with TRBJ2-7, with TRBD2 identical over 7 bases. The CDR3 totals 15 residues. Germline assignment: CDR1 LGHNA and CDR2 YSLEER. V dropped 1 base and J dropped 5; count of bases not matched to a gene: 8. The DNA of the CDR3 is TGCGCCAGCAGCCAAGTGCGGGAGTGGTCCCACGAGCAGTACTTC. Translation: CASSQVREWSHEQYF.

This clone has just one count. CDR3 DNA: TGTGCCAGCAACTTCCAAAGTCGGCGGGGCAGGGGGTTCTCTGGCTACACCTTC. Translating gives CASNFQSRRGRGFSGYTF. The chain combines TRBV7-8 with TRBJ1-2; the match to TRBD1 covers 7 bases. Trimming took 7 bases from V and 7 from J; bases not matched to a gene: 24. CDR1 is SGHVS, CDR2 FQNEAQ, per germline. This CDR3 comprises 18 residues.

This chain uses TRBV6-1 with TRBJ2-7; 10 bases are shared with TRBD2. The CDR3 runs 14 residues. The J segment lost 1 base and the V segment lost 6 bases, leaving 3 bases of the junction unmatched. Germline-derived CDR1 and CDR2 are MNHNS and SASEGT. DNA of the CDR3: TGTGCCAGCAGACCGGGACTAGCGTCCTACGAGCAGTACTTC. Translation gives CASRPGLASYEQYF.

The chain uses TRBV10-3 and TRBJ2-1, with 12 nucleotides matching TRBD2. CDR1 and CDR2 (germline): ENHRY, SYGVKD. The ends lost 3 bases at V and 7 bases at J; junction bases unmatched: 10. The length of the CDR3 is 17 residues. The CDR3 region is CAISEGPSGRASNEQFF. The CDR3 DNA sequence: TGTGCCATCAGTGAAGGGCCTAGCGGGAGGGCTTCGAATGAGCAGTTCTTC.

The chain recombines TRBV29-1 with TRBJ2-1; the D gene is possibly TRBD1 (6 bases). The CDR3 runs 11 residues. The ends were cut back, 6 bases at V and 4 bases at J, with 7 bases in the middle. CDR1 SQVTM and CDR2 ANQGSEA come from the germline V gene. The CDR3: CSVGQYNEQFF. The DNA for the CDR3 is TGCAGCGTCGGACAGTACAATGAGCAGTTCTTC.

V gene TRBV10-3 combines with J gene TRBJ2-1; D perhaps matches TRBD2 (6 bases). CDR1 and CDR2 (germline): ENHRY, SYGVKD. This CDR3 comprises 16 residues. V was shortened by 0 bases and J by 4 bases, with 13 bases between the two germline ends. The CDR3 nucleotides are TGTGCCATCAGTGAGTCGTCTGGGGGGATATACAATGAGCAGTTCTTC. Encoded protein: CAISESSGGIYNEQFF.

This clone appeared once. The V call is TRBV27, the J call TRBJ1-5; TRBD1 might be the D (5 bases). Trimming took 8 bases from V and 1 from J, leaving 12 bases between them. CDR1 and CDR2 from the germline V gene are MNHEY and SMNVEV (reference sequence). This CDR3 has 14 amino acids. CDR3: CASASRGSNQPQHF. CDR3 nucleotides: TGTGCCAGCGCCTCCCGGGGGAGCAATCAGCCCCAGCATTTT.

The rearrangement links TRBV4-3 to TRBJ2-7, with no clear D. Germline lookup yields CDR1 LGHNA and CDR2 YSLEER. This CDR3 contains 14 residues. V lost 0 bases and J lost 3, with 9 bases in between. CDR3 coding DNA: TGCGCCAGCAGCCAAGATGAGGAAAGCTACGAGCAGTACTTC. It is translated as CASSQDEESYEQYF.

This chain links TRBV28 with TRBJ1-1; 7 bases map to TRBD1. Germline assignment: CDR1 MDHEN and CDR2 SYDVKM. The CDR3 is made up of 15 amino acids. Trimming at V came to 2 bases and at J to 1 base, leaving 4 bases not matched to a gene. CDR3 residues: CASSLLGQANTEAFF. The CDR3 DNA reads TGTGCCAGCAGTTTACTAGGACAGGCGAACACTGAAGCTTTCTTT.

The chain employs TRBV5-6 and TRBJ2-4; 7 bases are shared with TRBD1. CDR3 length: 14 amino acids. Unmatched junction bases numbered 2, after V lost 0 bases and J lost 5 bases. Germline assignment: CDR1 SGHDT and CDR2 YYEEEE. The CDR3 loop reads CASSLAGTENIQYF. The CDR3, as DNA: TGTGCCAGCAGCTTGGCCGGGACAGAAAACATTCAGTACTTC.

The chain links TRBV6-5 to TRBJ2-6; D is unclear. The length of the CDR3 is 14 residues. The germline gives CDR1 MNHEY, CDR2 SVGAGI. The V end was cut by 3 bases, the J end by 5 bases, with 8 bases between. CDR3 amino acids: CASSYSLRANVLTF. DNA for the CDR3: TGTGCCAGCAGTTATTCCCTCCGGGCCAACGTCCTGACTTTC.

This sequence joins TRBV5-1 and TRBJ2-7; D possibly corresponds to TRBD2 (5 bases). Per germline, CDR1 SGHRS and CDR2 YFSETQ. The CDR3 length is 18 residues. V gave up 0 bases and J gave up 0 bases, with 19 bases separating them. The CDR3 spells CASSLGVGRQRSSYEQYF. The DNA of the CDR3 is TGCGCCAGCAGCTTGGGGGTTGGGAGACAAAGGAGCTCCTACGAGCAGTACTTC.